This entry is about one TCR beta chain. The sample comes from a study of shared clonotypes between healthy human individuals. Terminally differentiated effector memory CD45RA+ cells were excluded from the naive CD8 cells, which were CD45RO-negative and positively selected for CCR7. For each subset, genomic DNA was distributed in equal portions over several immunoSEQ plates. Only in-frame clones appear in the TCRdb table, and some are missing; sequencing was by immunoSEQ multiplex PCR. The sample carries more than 500,000 clones, approximately 95% recorded once. J gave up 2 bases and V 6 bases, and 4 bases lay outside the gene matches. This CDR3 is built from 13 residues. Looked up from germline, CDR1 is MNHEY and CDR2 is SVGAGI.

This clonotype originated in a woman between 25 and 40 years old in good health. The sample consisted of naive CD8+ T cells sorted from blood. This sequence joins TRBV6-5 and TRBJ2-7, with 7 bases identical to TRBD1. CDR3 protein: CASSHGQAYEQYF. Here the CDR3 DNA reads TGTGCCAGCAGCCACGGACAGGCCTACGAGCAGTACTTC.